This T cell receptor beta chain is from a study of blood T cell repertoires in COVID-19 (dated by TCRdb to the early 2020s). About the study as a whole: Samples from collaborators originated in the United States, Italy and Spain and spanned both the acute and convalescent phases of COVID-19. A de-identified subject ID, COVID-19 status, age in years and sex were almost always included in the sample metadata. The material from the prospective study consisted of cDNA or gDNA derived from T cells, B-cell-depleted T cells, or PBMCs. The repertoires were made available in a free public database intended to serve as a resource for research on the immune response to SARS-CoV-2. The samples were drawn from the first 160 participants of the ongoing ImmuneRACE study and from over a thousand subjects provided by 6 global collaborators. Where available, HLA class I and class II types were obtained from metadata supplied by the sample provider rather than from assay-based typing. Subjects who had been exposed to COVID-19, were actively infected with it, or had recovered from it provided the deeply sampled blood TCRbeta repertoires that made up the dataset.

As encoded in the germline V gene, CDR1 is SGHRS while CDR2 is YFSETQ. From cysteine to phenylalanine, the CDR3 is 16 amino acids long. The retained sequence is limited to the CDR3, 48 bases, with the frame set at the first base. Relative to germline, V is missing 0 bases and J is missing 3 bases, with 6 bases of the junction outside any gene match. A remark on this clone: The antigen this receptor binds is unknown. Base qualities were left out, and no much larger clone turns up one base away.

The collaborating institutions used their own protocols to collect whole blood in K2EDTA tubes. For TCRbeta analysis, collaborators shipped samples in one of three forms: frozen whole blood, isolated PBMCs, or DNA extracted from either of those sample types. The immunoSEQ Assay, a bias-controlled multiplex PCR, was used to amplify TCRbeta CDR3 regions from genomic DNA. In the authors' own workflow: Within the assay, amplification of reference gene primers was used to estimate how many nucleated cells each sample contained. To quantify the absolute abundance of each unique TCRbeta CDR3 rearrangement, sequence reads were collapsed and filtered. For each sample, productive Simpson clonality was calculated as the square root of Simpson's diversity index over productive rearrangements. What TCRdb holds here is the immuneACCESS table cut down to in-frame rearrangements. Part of the clones is not present; checked against another copy, under half of the missing clones reflect an unresolved V gene, and the others are unexplained. Clone size and the V and J calls come from that table; the DNA yielded D and trimming. The sample profile shows 110,000 or so clones; around 90% of them were found once. More than 6% of the sample belongs to the ten largest clones.

Overall study results and their limits: How much clinical and demographic metadata was included differed by source and by participant, and the metadata was provided uncurated.

The sample comprised peripheral blood. This TCR derives from a human donor in a cohort sampled during active COVID-19. The chain uses TRBV5-1 and TRBJ2-5, with 9 bases matching TRBD1. The sequenced DNA is TGCGCCAGCAGCTTGGACACAGGGGGCTCCGAAGAGACCCAGTACTTC. Its product reads: CASSLDTGGSEETQYF.